The 17 T cell receptor beta chains below come from one sample, sequenced in a study of shared clonotypes between healthy human individuals. Sequencing used immunoSEQ multiplex PCR; TCRdb keeps in-frame clones, though not all of them. The sample has about 530,000 clones, almost 97% seen once; the top ten hold less than 0.06%. The sequencing sample was made of naive CD4+ T cells sorted from blood. Indicated subset: CD45RA+ positively selected. These receptors originate from a woman aged 25-40 years in good health.

The J gene is TRBJ1-2, the V gene TRBV28, with D uncertain. Germline CDR1 is MDHEN and CDR2 is SYDVKM. The V end lost 7 bases, the J end lost 5 bases, and 11 bases lay between the germline ends. CDR3 length equals 12 residues. CDR3 nucleotides: TGTGCCAGCACCGACGCAGGTTATGGCTACACCTTC. It specifies CASTDAGYGYTF.

The chain links TRBV27 to TRBJ2-5; TRBD2 agrees at 9 bases. CDR1 and CDR2 (germline): MNHEY, SMNVEV (reference sequence). V trimming: 3 bases; J trimming: 3 bases; junction bases outside the gene matches: 8. This CDR3 comprises 16 residues. CDR3 in amino acids: CASSFIAGVGEETQYF. CDR3 nucleotide sequence: TGTGCCAGCAGTTTTATAGCGGGAGTGGGGGAAGAGACCCAGTACTTC.

The chain uses TRBV7-2 and TRBJ2-1; 9 bases are shared with TRBD2. Germline lookup yields CDR1 SGHTA and CDR2 FQGNSA. There are 15 residues in the CDR3. V dropped 4 bases and J dropped 4; count of bases not matched to a gene: 5. Here the CDR3 reads CASSSTSGQYNEQFF. CDR3 bases: TGTGCCAGCAGCTCAACTAGCGGGCAATACAATGAGCAGTTCTTC.

On this clone: At one end the junction does not follow the germline gene, possibly because of a read error. This chain uses TRBV30 with TRBJ2-3; D is ambiguous. Looked up from germline, CDR1 is GTSNPN and CDR2 is SVGIG (reference sequence). This CDR3 has 10 residues. CDR3 bases: TGTGCCTGGGGTGTTAGTACGCAGTATTTT. Its protein product is CAWGVSTQYF.

The chain couples TRBV5-1 to TRBJ2-1; D is uncertain. Germline loops: CDR1 SGHRS, CDR2 YFSETQ. The CDR3 has 14 residues. V was shortened by 2 bases and J by 0 bases, with 6 bases between the two germline ends. The CDR3 DNA is TGCGCCAGCAGCTTTGGCAGCTCCTACAATGAGCAGTTCTTC. Translated: CASSFGSSYNEQFF. Looking up the rest from reference TRBV5-1 and TRBJ2-1 gives the full variable domain: KAGVTQTPRYLIKTRGQQVTLSCSPISGHRSVSWYQQTPGQGLQFLFEYFSETQRNKGNFPGRFSGRQFSNSRSEMNVSTLELGDSALYLCASSFGSSYNEQFFGPGTRLTVL.

The V and J genes are TRBV12-5 and TRBJ1-2, with 9 bases lining up with TRBD1. The CDR3 loop spans 15 amino acids. The J segment lost 8 bases and the V segment lost 4 bases, leaving 11 bases of the junction unmatched. CDR1 is LGHNT and CDR2 is FRNRAP in the germline V gene. CDR3 DNA sequence: TGTGCTAGTGGTTCTCCGGGACAGGGACTAGAAGGCTACACCTTC. As protein: CASGSPGQGLEGYTF.

This chain connects TRBV23-1 to TRBJ2-7, with D perhaps being TRBD1 or TRBD2 (5 bases each). TRBV23-1 is filed as an ORF, its function uncertain. V lost 2 bases and J lost 6, with 8 bases in between. The CDR3 runs 12 residues. The chain's CDR3 is CASSQEGIEQYF. CDR3 sequence (DNA): TGCGCCAGCAGTCAAGAGGGGATCGAGCAGTACTTC.

V gene TRBV4-1 combines with J gene TRBJ1-3, with 11 positions matching TRBD1. This CDR3 has 16 amino acids. J lost 2 bases, V lost 0 bases, and 0 bases had no gene match. The germline CDR1 and CDR2 sequences are MGHRA and YSYEKL. The CDR3 reads CASSQEGQGAGNTIYF. CDR3 DNA: TGCGCCAGCAGCCAAGAGGGACAGGGGGCTGGAAACACCATATATTTT.

The chain recombines TRBV28 with TRBJ2-7, with unresolved D. Germline-derived CDR1 and CDR2 are MDHEN and SYDVKM. This CDR3 is 11 amino acids long. With 3 bases removed from V and 6 bases from J, the gap between germline ends came to 6 bases. CDR3 nucleotide sequence: TGTGCCAGCAGTTTCCGCGTCGAGCAGTACTTC. It is translated as CASSFRVEQYF. The full variable domain, rest sourced from reference TRBV28 and TRBJ2-7, is DVKVTQSSRYLVKRTGEKVFLECVQDMDHENMFWYRQDPGLGLRLIYFSYDVKMKEKGDIPEGYSVSREKKERFSLILESASTNQTSMYLCASSFRVEQYFGPGTRLTVT.

The V and J genes are TRBV11-2 and TRBJ2-1, with TRBD2 as a possible D gene (6 bases). Germline V gene sequence: CDR1 SGHAT, CDR2 FQNNGV. The CDR3 length is 16 residues. Trimming pared 6 bases from V and 2 bases from J, leaving 17 bases between. The CDR3 loop reads CASSWGVGEAYNEQFF. DNA for the CDR3: TGTGCCAGCAGTTGGGGTGTTGGGGAGGCCTACAATGAGCAGTTCTTC.

The CDR3 DNA sequence: TGTGCCAGCAGTCATACGCGCGGGAGTGGGAGCACAGATACGCAGTATTTT. Amino acid sequence: CASSHTRGSGSTDTQYF. V gene TRBV11-2 combines with J gene TRBJ2-3, with 7 bases fitting TRBD2. V lost 6 bases to trimming and J lost 0 bases; unmatched junction nucleotides: 12. Germline assignment: CDR1 SGHAT and CDR2 FQNNGV. This CDR3 spans 17 amino acids.

The CDR3 nucleotides read TGTGCCAGCAGTTTAATCGGCGCCTCCTACGAGCAGTACTTC. Amino acid sequence: CASSLIGASYEQYF. V usage is TRBV27 and J usage is TRBJ2-5; D is undetermined. The DNA matches TRBJ2-7 better at its end, which makes the J call doubtful. The CDR3 consists of 14 residues. CDR1 MNHEY and CDR2 SMNVEV come from the germline V gene (reference sequence).

The chain combines TRBV21-1 with TRBJ2-1; the DNA was not used to check the table's D call, TRBD2. TRBV21-1 is described as a pseudogene. The CDR3 has 16 residues. CDR3 bases: TGTGCCAGCAGCAAACCTCTAGCGGGGGTCCCCGGTGAGCAGTTCTTC. This translates into CASSKPLAGVPGEQFF.

The chain has TRBV5-1 and TRBJ2-3; D is unresolved. The germline V gene encodes CDR1 SGHRS and CDR2 YFSETQ. V lost 0 bases and J 4 bases, leaving 6 bases between the germline ends. The CDR3 covers 13 residues. Here the CDR3 reads CASSLEGADTQYF. In DNA, the CDR3 is TGCGCCAGCAGCTTGGAAGGCGCAGATACGCAGTATTTT.

This sequence joins TRBV10-1 and TRBJ1-3; D is unresolved. The CDR3 has 15 amino acids. From germline, CDR1 is WNHNN and CDR2 SYGVQD (reference sequence). V dropped 10 bases and J dropped 2 bases, with 18 bases sitting between them. CDR3 in amino acids: CATSQGRITGNTIYF. The CDR3 DNA sequence: TGCGCCACCAGCCAAGGGAGGATCACTGGAAACACCATATATTTT.

The CDR3 coding sequence is TGCGCCAGCAGCTTGATAGGGAACTATGGCTACACCTTC. Translating it yields CASSLIGNYGYTF. V gene TRBV5-1 combines with J gene TRBJ1-2; no reliable D call. With 1 base removed from V and 2 bases from J, the gap between germline ends came to 6 bases. This CDR3 has 13 residues. Germline CDR1 is SGHRS and CDR2 is YFSETQ.

This chain joins TRBV28 and TRBJ2-1, with D maybe TRBD2 (5 bases). This CDR3 has 13 residues. The V and J ends lost 7 bases and 8 bases respectively, with 15 bases between them. The germline V gene has CDR1 MDHEN and CDR2 SYDVKM. The CDR3 sequence: CASTKLVSDEQFF. Here the CDR3 DNA reads TGTGCCAGCACTAAATTGGTTAGCGATGAGCAGTTCTTC.